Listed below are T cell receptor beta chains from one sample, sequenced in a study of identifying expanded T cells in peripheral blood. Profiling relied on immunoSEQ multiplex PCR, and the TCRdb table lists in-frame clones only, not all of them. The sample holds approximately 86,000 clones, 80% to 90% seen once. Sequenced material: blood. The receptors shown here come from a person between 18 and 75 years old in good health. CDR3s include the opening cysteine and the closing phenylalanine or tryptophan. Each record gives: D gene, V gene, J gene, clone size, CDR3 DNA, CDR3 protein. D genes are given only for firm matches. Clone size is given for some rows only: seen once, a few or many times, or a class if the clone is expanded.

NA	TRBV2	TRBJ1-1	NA	TGTGCCAGCAGTATGACCCCCTGGGGGAACACTGAAGCTTTCTTT	CASSMTPWGNTEAFF
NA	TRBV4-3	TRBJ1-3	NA	TGCGCCAGCAGCCAAGATTACTCTGGAAACACCATATATTTT	CASSQDYSGNTIYF
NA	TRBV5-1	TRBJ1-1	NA	TGCGCCAGCAGCCGAGGGGAGGTAATGAACACTGAAGCTTTCTTT	CASSRGEVMNTEAFF
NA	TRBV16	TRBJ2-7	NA	TGTGCCAGCAGCCAATTAGGTCATCGGGGCTCCTACGAGCAGTACTTC	CASSQLGHRGSYEQYF
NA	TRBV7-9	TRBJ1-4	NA	TGTGCCAGCAGCAGGACGGTTAGTAATGAAAAACTGTTTTTT	CASSRTVSNEKLFF
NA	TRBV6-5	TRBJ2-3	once	TGTGCCAGCAGACGGGACCCCACAGATACGCAGTATTTT	CASRRDPTDTQYF
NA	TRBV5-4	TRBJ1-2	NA	TGTGCCAGCAGCTTGTCCCCAGGCCCACCCTACACCTTC	CASSLSPGPPYTF
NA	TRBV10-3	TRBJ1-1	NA	TGTGCCATCAGTGAAAGGGTAGGACGAACTGAAGCTTTCTTT	CAISERVGRTEAFF
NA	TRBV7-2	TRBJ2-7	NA	TGTGCCAGCAGCCCTGGGCCGGCCGTCAAATACGAGCAGTACTTC	CASSPGPAVKYEQYF
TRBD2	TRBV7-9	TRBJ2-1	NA	TGTGCCAGCAGCTCCCGGGGGGGGTACAATGAGCAGTTCTTC	CASSSRGGYNEQFF
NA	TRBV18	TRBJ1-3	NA	TGTGCCAGCTCACCATCGACGTATGGAAGTTACTCTGGAAACACCATATATTTT	CASSPSTYGSYSGNTIYF
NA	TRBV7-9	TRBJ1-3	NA	TGTGCCAGCAGCCTATATGCGGGCAGAGGATCTGGAAACACCATATATTTT	CASSLYAGRGSGNTIYF
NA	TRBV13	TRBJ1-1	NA	TGTGCCAGCAGGAGAGGGTCGGGGGGGACTGAAGCTTTCTTT	CASRRGSGGTEAFF
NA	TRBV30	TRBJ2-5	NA	TGTGCCTGGAGCCCTCAAGAGACCCAGTACTTC	CAWSPQETQYF
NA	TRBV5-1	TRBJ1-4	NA	TGCGCCAGCGGGTTACAGGGACCCAATGAAAAACTGTTTTTT	CASGLQGPNEKLFF
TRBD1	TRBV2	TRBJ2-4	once	TGTGCCAGTCACAGGGGAGCCAAAAACATTCAGTACTTC	CASHRGAKNIQYF
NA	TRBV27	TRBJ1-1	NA	TGTGCCAGCAGTTTGAATGACTACACTGAAGCTTTCTTT	CASSLNDYTEAFF
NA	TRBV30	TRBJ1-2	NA	TGTGCCTGGAGCCCAAACTACACCTTC	CAWSPNYTF
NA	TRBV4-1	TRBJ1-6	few	TGCGCCAGCAGCCAAGATCTTGGGAGCTCCTATAATTCACCCCTCCACTTT	CASSQDLGSSYNSPLHF
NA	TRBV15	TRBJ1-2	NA	TGTGCCACCAGCAGAGAGGCAGGATCAAATTTCTTAGACTATGGCTACACCTTC	CATSREAGSNFLDYGYTF
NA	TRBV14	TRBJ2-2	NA	TGTGCCAGCAGCCAAGGGCCCTTAGGACTGTACACCGGGGAGCTGTTTTTT	CASSQGPLGLYTGELFF
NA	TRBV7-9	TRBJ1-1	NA	TGTGCCAGCAATCCGGGTACTGAAGCTTTCTTT	CASNPGTEAFF
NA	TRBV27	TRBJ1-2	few	TGTGCCAGCAGTCCCGACAGAGGCTATGGCTACACCTTC	CASSPDRGYGYTF
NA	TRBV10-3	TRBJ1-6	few	TGTGCCATCACCAACAGGGTTCTAGGGAATTCACCCCTCCACTTT	CAITNRVLGNSPLHF
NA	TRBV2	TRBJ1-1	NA	TGTGCCAGCATGATGGCGAGGAACACTGAAGCTTTCTTT	CASMMARNTEAFF
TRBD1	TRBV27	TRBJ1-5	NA	TGTGCCAGCAGTGGGGACAGGGGGCGGCCCCAGCATTTT	CASSGDRGRPQHF
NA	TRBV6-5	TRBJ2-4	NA	TGTGCCAGCAGTTACGGGACCGAACTGGGGAACATTCAGTACTTC	CASSYGTELGNIQYF
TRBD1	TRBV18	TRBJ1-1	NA	TGTGCCAGCTCGACTGGGACAGTCACTGAAGCTTTCTTT	CASSTGTVTEAFF
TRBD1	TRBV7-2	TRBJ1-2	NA	TGTGCCAGCAGCCGTAACAGGGGGCGCGAAGGCTACACCTTC	CASSRNRGREGYTF
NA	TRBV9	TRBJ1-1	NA	TGTGCCAGCAGCTTGGGAATGAACACTGAAGCTTTCTTT	CASSLGMNTEAFF
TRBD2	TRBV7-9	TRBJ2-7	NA	TGTGCCAGCAGCTTACGGTCCGGGAGGGACGAGCAGTACTTC	CASSLRSGRDEQYF
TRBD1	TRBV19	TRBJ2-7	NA	TGTGCCAGTAGTATAGTCGCGGGACAGGGGGGATACTCCTACGAGCAGTACTTC	CASSIVAGQGGYSYEQYF
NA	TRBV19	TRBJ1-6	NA	TGTGCCAGTAGATCTGAAATCGGAAATTCACCCCTCCACTTT	CASRSEIGNSPLHF